These 13 T cell receptor beta chains were sequenced from one sample in a study of T-cell reconstitution after alpha-beta-depleted transplantation in children. As it was prepared, the TCRbeta library received unique molecular identifiers. TCRdb re-analysed the PCR reads in MiXCR, keeping a single row per CDR3 protein. Of hundreds of thousands of distinct CDR3 sequences listed, over 15% are singletons. The sequencing here drew on PBMCs from the stem cell graft donor, taken from the stem cell graft. These receptors came from a human donor who donated a stem cell graft to a child with acute myeloid leukemia.

This clonotype was picked up a small number of times. The chain recombines TRBV12-3 or TRBV12-4 with TRBJ2-1; D is possibly TRBD1 or TRBD2 (7 bases each). The CDR3 sequence is 15 residues long. The V end was cut by 5 bases, the J end by 10 bases, with 21 bases between. This CDR3 is CASSQRRQGGQEQFF. The CDR3, as DNA: TGTGCCAGCAGTCAACGAAGACAGGGAGGGCAGGAGCAGTTCTTC.

This clonotype was counted only a few times. V gene TRBV5-1 combines with J gene TRBJ2-1; D may be TRBD2 (7 bases). Germline CDR1 and CDR2: SGHRS and YFSETQ. This CDR3 comprises 19 residues. The V end was cut by 2 bases, the J end by 0 bases, with 21 bases between. CDR3 coding DNA: TGCGCCAGCAGCTTCAAGGGGGGGAACAGGTTAAGCTCCTACAATGAGCAGTTCTTC. This gives the protein CASSFKGGNRLSSYNEQFF.

This clonotype was detected ten times or more. The chain joins TRBV5-6 to TRBJ2-7; a possible D gene is TRBD1 (6 bases). The CDR3 covers 14 residues. The ends were cut back, 4 bases at V and 1 base at J, with 12 bases in the middle. Germline-derived CDR1 and CDR2 are SGHDT and YYEEEE. Here the CDR3 DNA reads TGTGCCAGCAGCCCCCGGACAGTATCCTACGAGCAGTACTTC. Its translation is CASSPRTVSYEQYF.

In this sample, this clonotype turned up many times. The chain joins TRBV20-1 to TRBJ1-5, with TRBD1 identical over 8 bases. The CDR3 spans 16 residues. CDR1 and CDR2 (germline): DFQATT, SNEGSKA (reference sequence). With 4 bases clipped from V and 0 bases from J, the junction kept 8 bases outside the gene matches. CDR3 DNA: TGCAGTGCTAAACTTGGGACAGGAGATAGCAATCAGCCCCAGCATTTT. This codes for CSAKLGTGDSNQPQHF.

This clonotype was counted only a few times. V is TRBV7-8 and J is TRBJ1-3; D unclear. This CDR3 is 14 amino acids long. Germline CDR1 is SGHVS and CDR2 is FQNEAQ. V lost 4 bases and J lost 0, with 7 bases in between. The chain's CDR3 is CASSSSRSGNTIYF. The CDR3 DNA reads TGTGCCAGCAGCTCCAGCCGCTCTGGAAACACCATATATTTT.

This clonotype has at least ten counts. The chain links TRBV20-1 to TRBJ2-5, with D perhaps matching TRBD1 or TRBD2 (5 bases each). This CDR3 comprises 16 residues. Germline values: CDR1 DFQATT, CDR2 SNEGSKA (reference sequence). V lost 1 base and J 5 bases, leaving 20 bases between the germline ends. CDR3 nucleotide sequence: TGCAGTGCTAGAGTTCCGAACGAGGGGCTCCTGGAGACCCAGTACTTC. Its translation is CSARVPNEGLLETQYF.

There are many counts of this clonotype. The rearrangement links TRBV20-1 to TRBJ2-5; 7 bases are shared with TRBD2. The junction had 16 bases not matched to a gene; V was cut back by 5 bases and J by 7 bases. Germline loops: CDR1 DFQATT, CDR2 SNEGSKA (reference sequence). The CDR3 consists of 15 residues. CDR3 region: CSAATSLDPGGTQYF. The CDR3 nucleotides read TGCAGTGCTGCCACATCACTAGACCCGGGGGGGACCCAGTACTTC.

This chain uses TRBV7-9 with TRBJ2-7; 7 nucleotides agree with TRBD1. The CDR3 is made up of 15 amino acids. With 5 bases clipped from V and 4 bases from J, the junction kept 11 bases outside the gene matches. Germline V CDR1 and CDR2: SEHNR, FQNEAQ (reference sequence). CDR3 residues: CASSPQRGQGYEQYF. CDR3 sequence (DNA): TGTGCCAGCAGCCCGCAGAGGGGGCAGGGGTACGAGCAGTACTTC.

The rearrangement uses TRBV9 and TRBJ2-3; the D gene could be TRBD1 or TRBD2 (6 bases each). Germline-derived CDR1 and CDR2 are SGDLS and YYNGEE. The CDR3 is made up of 17 amino acids. The ends were cut back, 0 bases at V and 6 bases at J, with 20 bases in the middle. The CDR3 DNA is TGTGCCAGCAGCGTAGTTTCCTCGGGGGCCCCCGGGGATACGCAGTATTTT. As protein: CASSVVSSGAPGDTQYF. Full variable domain (remainder filled in from reference TRBV9 and TRBJ2-3): DSGVTQTPKHLITATGQRVTLRCSPRSGDLSVYWYQQSLDQGLQFLIQYYNGEERAKGNILERFSAQQFPDLHSELNLSSLELGDSALYFCASSVVSSGAPGDTQYFGPGTRLTVL.

This clonotype was observed a handful of times. V usage is TRBV7-2 and J usage is TRBJ1-1; 7 nucleotides line up with TRBD1. The V gene end was trimmed by 1 base and the J gene end by 5 bases; junction bases not matched to a gene: 4. Per the germline V gene, CDR1 is SGHTA and CDR2 is FQGNSA. CDR3 size: 14 residues. CDR3 bases: TGTGCCAGCAGCTTAGGGTGGGACAGAACTGAAGCTTTCTTT. The encoded protein is CASSLGWDRTEAFF. The complete variable domain, with remaining parts taken from reference TRBV7-2 and TRBJ1-1, reads GAGVSQSPSNKVTEKGKDVELRCDPISGHTALYWYRQSLGQGLEFLIYFQGNSAPDKSGLPSDRFSAERTGGSVSTLTIQRTQQEDSAVYLCASSLGWDRTEAFFGQGTRLTVV.

The chain has TRBV5-1 and TRBJ2-7; a weak D match, TRBD2 (6 bases). CDR1 and CDR2 from the germline V gene are SGHRS and YFSETQ. Trimming shortened V by 4 bases and J by 2 bases, and 13 bases separated the two germline ends. The CDR3 has 14 amino acids. CDR3 residues: CASSTGLHPYEQYV. Written as DNA, the CDR3 is TGCGCCAGCAGCACCGGACTACATCCCTACGAGCAGTACGTC.

The chain recombines TRBV20-1 with TRBJ2-2; D possibly corresponds to TRBD2 (6 bases). Germline V lookup: CDR1 DFQATT, CDR2 SNEGSKA (reference sequence). V was pared by 3 bases and J by 3 bases, with 14 bases between. The CDR3 has 15 residues. The DNA of the CDR3 is TGCAGTGCTAGGGGGGGACCACTGGACACCGGGGAGCTGTTTTTT. This translates into CSARGGPLDTGELFF.

The chain joins TRBV20-1 to TRBJ2-5, with D possibly being TRBD1 (7 bases). V was pared by 0 bases and J by 5 bases, with 16 bases between. Germline CDR1 reads DFQATT; CDR2 reads SNEGSKA (reference sequence). The CDR3 spans 15 residues. This CDR3 is CSARDRGAGGETQYF. As DNA, the CDR3 is TGCAGTGCTAGAGACAGGGGGGCAGGTGGGGAGACCCAGTACTTC.